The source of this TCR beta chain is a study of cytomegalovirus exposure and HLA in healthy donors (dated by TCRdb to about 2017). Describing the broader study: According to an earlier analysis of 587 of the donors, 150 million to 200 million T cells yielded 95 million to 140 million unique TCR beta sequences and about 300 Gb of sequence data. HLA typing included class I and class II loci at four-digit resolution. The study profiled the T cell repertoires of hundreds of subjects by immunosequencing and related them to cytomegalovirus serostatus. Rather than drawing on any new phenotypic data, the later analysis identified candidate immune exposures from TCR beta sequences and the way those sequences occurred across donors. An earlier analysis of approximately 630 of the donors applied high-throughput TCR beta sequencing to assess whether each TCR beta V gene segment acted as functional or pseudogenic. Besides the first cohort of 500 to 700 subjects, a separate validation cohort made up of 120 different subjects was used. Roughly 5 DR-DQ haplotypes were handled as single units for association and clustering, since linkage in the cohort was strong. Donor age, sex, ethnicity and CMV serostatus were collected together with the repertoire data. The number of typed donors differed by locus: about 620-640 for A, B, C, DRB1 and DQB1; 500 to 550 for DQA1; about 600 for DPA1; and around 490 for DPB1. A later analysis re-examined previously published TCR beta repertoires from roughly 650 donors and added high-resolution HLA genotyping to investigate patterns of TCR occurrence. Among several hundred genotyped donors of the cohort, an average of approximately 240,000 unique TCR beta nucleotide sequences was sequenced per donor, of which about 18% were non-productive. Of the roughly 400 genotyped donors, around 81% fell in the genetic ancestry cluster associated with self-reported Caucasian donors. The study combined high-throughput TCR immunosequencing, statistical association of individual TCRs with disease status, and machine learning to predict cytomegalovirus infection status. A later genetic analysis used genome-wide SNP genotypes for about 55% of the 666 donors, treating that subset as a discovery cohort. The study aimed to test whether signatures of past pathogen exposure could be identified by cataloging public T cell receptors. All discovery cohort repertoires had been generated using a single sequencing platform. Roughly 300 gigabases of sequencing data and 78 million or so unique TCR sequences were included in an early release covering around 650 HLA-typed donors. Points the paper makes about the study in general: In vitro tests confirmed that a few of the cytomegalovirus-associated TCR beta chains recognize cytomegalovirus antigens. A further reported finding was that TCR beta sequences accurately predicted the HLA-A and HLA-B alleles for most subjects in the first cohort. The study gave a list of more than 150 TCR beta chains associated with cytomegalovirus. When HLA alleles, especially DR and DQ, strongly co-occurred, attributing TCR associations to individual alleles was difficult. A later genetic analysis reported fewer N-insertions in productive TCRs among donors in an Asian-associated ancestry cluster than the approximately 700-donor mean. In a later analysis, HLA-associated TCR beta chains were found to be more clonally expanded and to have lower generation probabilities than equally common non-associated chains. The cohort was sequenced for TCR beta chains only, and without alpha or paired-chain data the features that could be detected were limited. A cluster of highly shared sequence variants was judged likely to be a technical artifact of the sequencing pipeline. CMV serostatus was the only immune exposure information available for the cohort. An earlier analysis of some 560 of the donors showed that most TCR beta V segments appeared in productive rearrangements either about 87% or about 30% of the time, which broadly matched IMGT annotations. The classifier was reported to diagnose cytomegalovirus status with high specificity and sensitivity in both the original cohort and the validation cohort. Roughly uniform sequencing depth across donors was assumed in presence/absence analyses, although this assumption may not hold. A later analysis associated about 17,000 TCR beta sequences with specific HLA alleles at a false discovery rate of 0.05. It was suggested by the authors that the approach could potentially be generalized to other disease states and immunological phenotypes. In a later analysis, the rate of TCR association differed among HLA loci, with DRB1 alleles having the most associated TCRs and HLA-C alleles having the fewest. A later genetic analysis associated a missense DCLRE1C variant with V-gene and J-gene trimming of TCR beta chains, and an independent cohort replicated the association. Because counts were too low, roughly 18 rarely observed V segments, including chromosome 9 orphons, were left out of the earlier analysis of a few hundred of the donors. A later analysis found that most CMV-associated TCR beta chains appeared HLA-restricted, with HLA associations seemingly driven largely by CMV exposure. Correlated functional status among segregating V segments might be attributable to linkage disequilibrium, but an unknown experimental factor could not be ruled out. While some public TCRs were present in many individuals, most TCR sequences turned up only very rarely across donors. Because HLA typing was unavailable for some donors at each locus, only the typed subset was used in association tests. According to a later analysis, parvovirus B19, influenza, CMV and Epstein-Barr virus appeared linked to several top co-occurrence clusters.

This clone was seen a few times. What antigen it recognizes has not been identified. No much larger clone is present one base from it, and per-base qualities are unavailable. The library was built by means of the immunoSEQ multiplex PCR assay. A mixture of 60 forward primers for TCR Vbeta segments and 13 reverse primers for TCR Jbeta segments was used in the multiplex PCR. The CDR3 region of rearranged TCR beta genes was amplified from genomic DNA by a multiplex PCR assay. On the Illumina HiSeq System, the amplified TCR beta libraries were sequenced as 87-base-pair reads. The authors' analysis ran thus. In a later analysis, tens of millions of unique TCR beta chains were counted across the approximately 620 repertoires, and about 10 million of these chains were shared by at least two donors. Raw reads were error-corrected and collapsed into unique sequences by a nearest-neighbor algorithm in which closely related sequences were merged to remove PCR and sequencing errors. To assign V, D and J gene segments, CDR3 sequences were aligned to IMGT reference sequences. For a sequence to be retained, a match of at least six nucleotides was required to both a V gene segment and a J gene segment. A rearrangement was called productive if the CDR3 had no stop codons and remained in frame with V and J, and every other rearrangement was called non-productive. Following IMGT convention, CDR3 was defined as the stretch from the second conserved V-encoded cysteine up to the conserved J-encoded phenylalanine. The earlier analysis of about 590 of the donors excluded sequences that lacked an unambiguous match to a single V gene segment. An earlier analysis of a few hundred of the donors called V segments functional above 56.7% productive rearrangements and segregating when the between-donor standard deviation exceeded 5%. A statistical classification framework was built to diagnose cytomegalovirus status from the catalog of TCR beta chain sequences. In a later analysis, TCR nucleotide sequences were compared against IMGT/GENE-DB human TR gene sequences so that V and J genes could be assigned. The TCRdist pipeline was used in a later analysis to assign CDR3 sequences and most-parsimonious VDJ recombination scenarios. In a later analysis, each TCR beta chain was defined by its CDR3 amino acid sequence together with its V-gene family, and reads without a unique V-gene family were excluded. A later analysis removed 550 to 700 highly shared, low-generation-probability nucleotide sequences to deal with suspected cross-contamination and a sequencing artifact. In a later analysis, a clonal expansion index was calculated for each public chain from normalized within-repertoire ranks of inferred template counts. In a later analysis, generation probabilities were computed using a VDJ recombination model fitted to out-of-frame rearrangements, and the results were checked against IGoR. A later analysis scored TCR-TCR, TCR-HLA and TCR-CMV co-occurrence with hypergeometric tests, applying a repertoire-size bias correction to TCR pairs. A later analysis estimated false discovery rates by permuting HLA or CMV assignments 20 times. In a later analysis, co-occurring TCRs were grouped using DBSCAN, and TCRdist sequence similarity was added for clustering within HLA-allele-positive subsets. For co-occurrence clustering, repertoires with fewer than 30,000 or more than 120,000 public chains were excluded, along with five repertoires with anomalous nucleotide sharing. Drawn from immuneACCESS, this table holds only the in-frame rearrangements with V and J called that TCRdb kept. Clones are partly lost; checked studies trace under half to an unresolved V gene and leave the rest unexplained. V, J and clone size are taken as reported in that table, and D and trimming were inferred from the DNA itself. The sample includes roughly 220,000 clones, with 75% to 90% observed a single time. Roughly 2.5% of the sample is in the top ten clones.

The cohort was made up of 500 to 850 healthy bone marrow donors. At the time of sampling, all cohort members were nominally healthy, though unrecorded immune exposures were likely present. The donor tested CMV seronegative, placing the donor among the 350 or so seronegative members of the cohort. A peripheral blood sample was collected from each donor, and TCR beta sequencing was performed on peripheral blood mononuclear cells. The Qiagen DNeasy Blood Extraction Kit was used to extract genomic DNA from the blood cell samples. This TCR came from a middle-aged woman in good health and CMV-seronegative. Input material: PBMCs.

This receptor has the CDR3 CASYGRGTDTQYF. The sequence in DNA is TGCGCCAGTTACGGGAGGGGCACAGATACGCAGTATTTT. Rearrangement joined TRBV4-1 to TRBJ2-3; TRBD2 fits 8 bases in the junction. CDR1 and CDR2 are read off the germline V gene as MGHRA and YSYEKL. Measured from the cysteine to the phenylalanine, the CDR3 is 13 residues long. Only CDR3 DNA remains: 39 bases, in frame from the first base. Germline trimming: 9 bases from V, 1 base from J; junction bases outside gene matches: 3.